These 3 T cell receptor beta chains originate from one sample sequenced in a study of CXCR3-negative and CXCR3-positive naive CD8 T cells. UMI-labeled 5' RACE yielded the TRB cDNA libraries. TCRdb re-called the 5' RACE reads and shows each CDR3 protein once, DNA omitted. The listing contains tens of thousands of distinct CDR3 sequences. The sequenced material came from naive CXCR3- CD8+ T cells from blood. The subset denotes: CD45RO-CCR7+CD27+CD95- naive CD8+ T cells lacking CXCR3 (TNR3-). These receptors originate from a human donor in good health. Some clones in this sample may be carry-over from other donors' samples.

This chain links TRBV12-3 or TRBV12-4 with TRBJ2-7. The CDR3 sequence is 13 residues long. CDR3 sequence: CASSFNAAGEQYF.

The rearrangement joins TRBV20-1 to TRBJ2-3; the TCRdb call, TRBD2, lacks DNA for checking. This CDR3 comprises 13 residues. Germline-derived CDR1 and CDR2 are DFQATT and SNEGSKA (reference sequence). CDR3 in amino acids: CSAPLAGADTQYF.

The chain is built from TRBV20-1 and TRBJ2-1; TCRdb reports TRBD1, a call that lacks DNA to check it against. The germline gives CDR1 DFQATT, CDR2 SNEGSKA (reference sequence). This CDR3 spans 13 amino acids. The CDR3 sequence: CSARDLAGTEQFF.